This T cell receptor (beta chain) was documented in a study of T cell changes during pregnancy in multiple sclerosis. Per the germline V gene, CDR1 is SNHLY and CDR2 is FYNNEI. Trimming removed 7 bases at V and 4 bases at J, with 13 bases between. This CDR3 has 13 amino acids. The method was immunoSEQ multiplex PCR; TCRdb's version includes in-frame clones alone and lacks a portion of them. The sample includes under 55,000 clones, around 94% of them seen just once. The V call is TRBV2, the J call TRBJ1-2, with unresolved D. This sequence originates from a female donor with multiple sclerosis, enrolled in a pregnancy study. Material: CD4+ T cells from peripheral blood mononuclear cells, obtained in the third trimester of pregnancy. CDR3 DNA sequence: TGTGCCAGCAAACGGGAGGCAACCTATGGCTACACCTTC. This codes for CASKREATYGYTF.